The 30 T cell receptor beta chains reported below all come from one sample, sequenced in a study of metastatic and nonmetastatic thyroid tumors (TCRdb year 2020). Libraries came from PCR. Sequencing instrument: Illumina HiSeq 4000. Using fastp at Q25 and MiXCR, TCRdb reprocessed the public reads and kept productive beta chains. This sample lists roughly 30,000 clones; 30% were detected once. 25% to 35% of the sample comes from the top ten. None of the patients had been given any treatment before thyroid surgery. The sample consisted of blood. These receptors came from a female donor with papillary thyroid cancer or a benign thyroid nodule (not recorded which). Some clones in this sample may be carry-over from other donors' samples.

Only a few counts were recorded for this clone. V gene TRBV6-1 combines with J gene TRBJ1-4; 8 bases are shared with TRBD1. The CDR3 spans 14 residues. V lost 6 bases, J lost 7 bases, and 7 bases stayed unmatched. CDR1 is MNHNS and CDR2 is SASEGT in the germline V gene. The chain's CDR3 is CASRRQGRGEKLFF. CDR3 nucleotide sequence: TGTGCCAGCAGGCGACAGGGGCGGGGTGAAAAACTGTTTTTT.

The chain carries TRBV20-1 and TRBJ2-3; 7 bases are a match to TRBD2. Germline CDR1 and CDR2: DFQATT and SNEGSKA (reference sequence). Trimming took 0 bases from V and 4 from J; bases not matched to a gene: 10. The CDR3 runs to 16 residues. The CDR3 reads CSARDLASGPADTQYF. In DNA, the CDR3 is TGCAGTGCTAGAGATCTAGCTAGCGGCCCCGCAGATACGCAGTATTTT.

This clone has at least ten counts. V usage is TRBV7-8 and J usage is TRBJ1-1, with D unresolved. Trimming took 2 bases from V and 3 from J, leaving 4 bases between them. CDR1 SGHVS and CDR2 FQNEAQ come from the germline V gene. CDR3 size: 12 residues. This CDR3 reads CASSLRDTEAFF. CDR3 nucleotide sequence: TGTGCCAGCAGCTTACGGGACACTGAAGCTTTCTTT.

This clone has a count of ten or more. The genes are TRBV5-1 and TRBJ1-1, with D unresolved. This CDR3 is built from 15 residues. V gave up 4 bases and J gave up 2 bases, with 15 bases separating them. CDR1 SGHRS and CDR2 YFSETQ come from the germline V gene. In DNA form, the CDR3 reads TGCGCCAGCAGCACCGGGAGCACCTCCAACACTGAAGCTTTCTTT. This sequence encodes CASSTGSTSNTEAFF.

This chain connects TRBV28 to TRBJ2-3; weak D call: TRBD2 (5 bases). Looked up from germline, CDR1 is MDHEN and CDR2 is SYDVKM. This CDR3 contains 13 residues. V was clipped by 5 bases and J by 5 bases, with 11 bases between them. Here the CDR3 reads CASSTQGRDTQYF. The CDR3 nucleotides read TGTGCCAGCAGTACCCAAGGGAGAGATACGCAGTATTTT.

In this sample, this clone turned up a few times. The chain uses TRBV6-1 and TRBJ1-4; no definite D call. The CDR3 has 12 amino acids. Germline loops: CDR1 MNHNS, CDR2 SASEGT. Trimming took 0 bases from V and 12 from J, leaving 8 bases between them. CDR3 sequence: CASSEAARQLFF. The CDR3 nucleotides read TGTGCCAGCAGTGAAGCCGCCAGGCAACTGTTTTTT.

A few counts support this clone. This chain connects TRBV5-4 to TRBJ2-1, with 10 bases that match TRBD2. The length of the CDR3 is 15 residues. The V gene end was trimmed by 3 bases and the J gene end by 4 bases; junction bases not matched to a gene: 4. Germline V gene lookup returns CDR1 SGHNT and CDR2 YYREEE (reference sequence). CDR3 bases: TGTGCCAGCAGCTCCGGACTAGCGGCATACAATGAGCAGTTCTTC. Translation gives CASSSGLAAYNEQFF. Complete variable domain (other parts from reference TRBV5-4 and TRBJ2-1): ETGVTQSPTHLIKTRGQQVTLRCSSQSGHNTVSWYQQALGQGPQFIFQYYREEENGRGNFPPRFSGLQFPNYSSELNVNALELDDSALYLCASSSGLAAYNEQFFGPGTRLTVL.

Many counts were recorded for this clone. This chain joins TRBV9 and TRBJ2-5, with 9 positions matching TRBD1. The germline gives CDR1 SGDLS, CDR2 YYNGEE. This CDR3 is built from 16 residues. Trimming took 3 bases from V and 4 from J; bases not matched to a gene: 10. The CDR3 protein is CASSGTGGAGGETQYF. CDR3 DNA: TGTGCCAGCAGCGGAACAGGGGGCGCCGGCGGAGAGACCCAGTACTTC.

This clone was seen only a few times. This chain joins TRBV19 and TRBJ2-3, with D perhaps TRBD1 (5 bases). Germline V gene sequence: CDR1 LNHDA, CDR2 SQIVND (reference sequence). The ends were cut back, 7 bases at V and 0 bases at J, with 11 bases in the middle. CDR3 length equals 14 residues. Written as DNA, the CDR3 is TGTGCCAGTACCCCAGGGCTAAGCACAGATACGCAGTATTTT. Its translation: CASTPGLSTDTQYF.

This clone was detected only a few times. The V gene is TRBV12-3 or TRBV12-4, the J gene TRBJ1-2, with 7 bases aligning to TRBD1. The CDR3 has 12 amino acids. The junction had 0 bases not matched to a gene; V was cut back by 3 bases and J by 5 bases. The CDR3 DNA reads TGTGCCAGCAGTTTGACAGGGTATGGCTACACCTTC. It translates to CASSLTGYGYTF.

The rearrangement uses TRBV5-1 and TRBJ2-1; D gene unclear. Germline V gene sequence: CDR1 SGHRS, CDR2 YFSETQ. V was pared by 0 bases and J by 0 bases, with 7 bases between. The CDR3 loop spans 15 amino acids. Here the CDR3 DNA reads TGCGCCAGCAGCTTGGTTGCCATCTCCTACAATGAGCAGTTCTTC. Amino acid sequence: CASSLVAISYNEQFF.

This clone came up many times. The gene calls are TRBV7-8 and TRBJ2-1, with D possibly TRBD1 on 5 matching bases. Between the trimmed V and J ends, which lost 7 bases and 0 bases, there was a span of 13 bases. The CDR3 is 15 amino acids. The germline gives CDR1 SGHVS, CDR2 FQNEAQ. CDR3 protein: CASNPGLGSYNEQFF. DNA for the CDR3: TGTGCCAGCAATCCAGGGTTAGGCTCCTACAATGAGCAGTTCTTC.

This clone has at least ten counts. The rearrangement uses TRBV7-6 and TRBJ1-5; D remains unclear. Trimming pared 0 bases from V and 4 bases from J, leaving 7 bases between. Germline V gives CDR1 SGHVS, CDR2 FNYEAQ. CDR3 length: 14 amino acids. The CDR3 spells CASSLARGNQPQHF. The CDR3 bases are TGTGCCAGCAGCTTAGCGCGAGGGAATCAGCCCCAGCATTTT.

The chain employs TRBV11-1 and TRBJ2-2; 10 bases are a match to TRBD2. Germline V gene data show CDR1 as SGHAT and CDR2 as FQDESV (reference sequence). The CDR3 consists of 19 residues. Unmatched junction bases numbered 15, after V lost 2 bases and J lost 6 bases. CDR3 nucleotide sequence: TGTGCCAGCAGCTTATCCGGGCGGGGACCCAGCGGGGGGGCCGGGGAGCTGTTTTTT. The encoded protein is CASSLSGRGPSGGAGELFF.

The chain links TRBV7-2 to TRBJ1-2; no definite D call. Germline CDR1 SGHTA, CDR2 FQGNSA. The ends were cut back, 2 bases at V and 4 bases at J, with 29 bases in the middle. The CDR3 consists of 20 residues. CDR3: CASSLPGSDQSRAGFYGYTF. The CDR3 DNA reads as TGTGCCAGCAGCTTACCGGGCAGTGATCAGTCGAGGGCGGGGTTCTATGGCTACACCTTC.

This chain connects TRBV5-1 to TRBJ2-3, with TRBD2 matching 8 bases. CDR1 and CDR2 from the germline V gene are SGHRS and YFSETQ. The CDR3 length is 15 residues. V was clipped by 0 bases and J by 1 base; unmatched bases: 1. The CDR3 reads CASSLAGGGTDTQYF. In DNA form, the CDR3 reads TGCGCCAGCAGCTTGGCGGGAGGGGGCACAGATACGCAGTATTTT.

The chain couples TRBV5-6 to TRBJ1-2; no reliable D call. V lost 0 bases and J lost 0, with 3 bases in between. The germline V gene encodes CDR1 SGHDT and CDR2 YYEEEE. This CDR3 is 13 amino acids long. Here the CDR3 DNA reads TGTGCCAGCAGCTTGGGTTCTAACTATGGCTACACCTTC. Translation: CASSLGSNYGYTF.

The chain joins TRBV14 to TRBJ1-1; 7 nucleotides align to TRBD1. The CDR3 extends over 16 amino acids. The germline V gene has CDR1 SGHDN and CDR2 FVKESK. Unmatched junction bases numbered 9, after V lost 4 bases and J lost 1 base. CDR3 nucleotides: TGTGCCAGCAGCCCTGACAGGGAGTTTAGGAACACTGAAGCTTTCTTT. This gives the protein CASSPDREFRNTEAFF.

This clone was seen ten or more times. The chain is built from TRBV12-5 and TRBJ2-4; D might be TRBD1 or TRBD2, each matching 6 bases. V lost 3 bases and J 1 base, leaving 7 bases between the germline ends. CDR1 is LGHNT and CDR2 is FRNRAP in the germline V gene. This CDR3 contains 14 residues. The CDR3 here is CASGLGGAKNIQYF. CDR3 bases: TGTGCTAGTGGTTTAGGGGGGGCCAAAAACATTCAGTACTTC.

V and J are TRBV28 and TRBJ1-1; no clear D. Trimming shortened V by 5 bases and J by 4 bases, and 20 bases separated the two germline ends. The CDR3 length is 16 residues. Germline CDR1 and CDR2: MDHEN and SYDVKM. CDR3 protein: CASSPPPRAYGTEAFF. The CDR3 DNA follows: TGTGCCAGCAGTCCACCCCCCCGAGCCTATGGCACTGAAGCTTTCTTT.

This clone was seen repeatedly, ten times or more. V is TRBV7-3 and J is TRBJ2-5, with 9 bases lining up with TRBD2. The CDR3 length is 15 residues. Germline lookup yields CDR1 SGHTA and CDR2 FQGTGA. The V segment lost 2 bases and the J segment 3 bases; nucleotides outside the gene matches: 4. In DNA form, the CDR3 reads TGTGCCAGCAGCTTAGGGGCGGGAGGGGAAGAGACCCAGTACTTC. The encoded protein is CASSLGAGGEETQYF.

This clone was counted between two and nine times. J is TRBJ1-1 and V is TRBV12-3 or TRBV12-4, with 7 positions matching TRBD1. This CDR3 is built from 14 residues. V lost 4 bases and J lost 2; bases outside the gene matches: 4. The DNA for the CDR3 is TGTGCCAGCAGTTCCGGGACAGATAACACTGAAGCTTTCTTT. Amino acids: CASSSGTDNTEAFF.

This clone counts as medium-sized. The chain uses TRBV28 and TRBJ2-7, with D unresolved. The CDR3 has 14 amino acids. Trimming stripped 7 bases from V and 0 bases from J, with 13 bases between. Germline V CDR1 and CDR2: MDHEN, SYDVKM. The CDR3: CASTYGRSSYEQYF. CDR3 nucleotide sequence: TGTGCCAGCACCTACGGGCGAAGCTCCTACGAGCAGTACTTC.

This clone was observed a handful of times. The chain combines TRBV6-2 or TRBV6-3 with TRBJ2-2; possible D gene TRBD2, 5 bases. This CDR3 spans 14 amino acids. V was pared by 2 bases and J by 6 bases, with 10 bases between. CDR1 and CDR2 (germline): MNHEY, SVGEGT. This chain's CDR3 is CASSYGEYAGELFF. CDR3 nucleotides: TGTGCCAGCAGTTACGGGGAGTACGCCGGGGAGCTGTTTTTT.

CDR3 region: CASSPGLAGHTGQFF. The CDR3 DNA is TGTGCCAGCAGCCCGGGACTAGCGGGGCATACGGGGCAGTTCTTC. This chain links TRBV27 with TRBJ2-1, with 13 bases lining up with TRBD2. The CDR3 covers 15 residues. The junction had 11 bases not matched to a gene; V was cut back by 6 bases and J by 12 bases. Germline CDR1 MNHEY, CDR2 SMNVEV (reference sequence).

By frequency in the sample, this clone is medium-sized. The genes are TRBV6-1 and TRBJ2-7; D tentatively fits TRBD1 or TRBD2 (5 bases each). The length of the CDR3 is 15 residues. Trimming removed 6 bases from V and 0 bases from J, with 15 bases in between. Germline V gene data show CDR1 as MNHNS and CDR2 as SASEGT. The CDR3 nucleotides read TGTGCCAGCAGCCCTAGCCTTGGGGGCTCCTACGAGCAGTACTTC. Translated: CASSPSLGGSYEQYF.

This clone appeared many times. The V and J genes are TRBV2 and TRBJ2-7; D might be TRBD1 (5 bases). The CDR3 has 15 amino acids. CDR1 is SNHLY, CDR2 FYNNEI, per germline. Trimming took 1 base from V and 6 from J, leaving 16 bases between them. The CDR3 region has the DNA TGTGCCAGCAGTGAAGGGTCTGGGGCCGGAACCGAGCAGTACTTC. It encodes CASSEGSGAGTEQYF. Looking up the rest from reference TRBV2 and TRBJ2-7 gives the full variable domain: EPEVTQTPSHQVTQMGQEVILRCVPISNHLYFYWYRQILGQKVEFLVSFYNNEISEKSEIFDDQFSVERPDGSNFTLKIRSTKLEDSAMYFCASSEGSGAGTEQYFGPGTRLTVT.

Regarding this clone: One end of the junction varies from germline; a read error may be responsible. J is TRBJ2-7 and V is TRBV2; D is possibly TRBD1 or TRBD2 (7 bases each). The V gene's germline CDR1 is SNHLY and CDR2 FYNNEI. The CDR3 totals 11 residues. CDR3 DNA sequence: TGTTCCAGCAGGGGGGGTTATGAGCAGTACTTC. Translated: CSSRGGYEQYF.

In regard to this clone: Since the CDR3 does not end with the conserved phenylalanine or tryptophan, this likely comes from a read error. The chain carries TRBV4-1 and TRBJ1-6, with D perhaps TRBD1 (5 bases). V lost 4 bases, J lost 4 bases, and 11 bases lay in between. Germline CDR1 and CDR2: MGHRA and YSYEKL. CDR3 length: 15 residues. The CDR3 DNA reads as TGCGCCAGCAGCCCAGGGACGGCTTATAATTCACCCCTCCACCTT. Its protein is CASSPGTAYNSPLHL.

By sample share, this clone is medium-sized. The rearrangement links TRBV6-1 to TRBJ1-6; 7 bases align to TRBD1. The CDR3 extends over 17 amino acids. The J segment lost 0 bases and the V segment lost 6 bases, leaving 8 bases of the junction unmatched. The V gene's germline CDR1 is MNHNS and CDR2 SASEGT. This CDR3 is CASRTGSAVSYNSPLHF. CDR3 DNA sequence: TGTGCCAGCAGGACAGGGAGCGCTGTCTCCTATAATTCACCCCTCCACTTT.